This T cell receptor beta chain was recorded in a study of blood T cells in healthy people across ages. Study findings and constraints: Greater diversity and more naive CD4+ cells were seen in long-lived donors than in aged donors.

There are a few counts of this clonotype. Its antigen is not known. No fewer than 7 million PBMCs went into each sample. The use of a sample-barcoded 5' primer and a J-beta primer mix characterized a second PCR of 7 to 11 cycles. TCRdb re-called the 5' RACE reads through MiXCR, storing one row per CDR3 protein. The profile shows about a million distinct CDR3 sequences, 35% to 40% of them singletons. Germline values: CDR1 MGHRA, CDR2 YSYEKL. CDR3 length: 15 residues. The germline V and J ends were trimmed by 1 base and 8 bases, with 15 bases remaining between them. The rearrangement uses TRBV4-1 and TRBJ1-5; no clear D. The sample consisted of blood. This TCR derives from a young man in good health. CDR3 in amino acids: CASSQVWQTREPQHF. The CDR3 coding sequence is TGCGCCAGCAGCCAAGTGTGGCAGACGCGGGAGCCCCAGCATTTT.